Below, one TCR beta chain is given with its context. The antigen this receptor binds is unknown. Per-nucleotide qualities are absent, and no much larger clonotype sits a single base away. TCRbeta CDR3 regions were amplified from genomic DNA by means of the immunoSEQ Assay, a bias-controlled multiplex PCR. The authors' pipeline ran thus. The number of nucleated cells in each sample was estimated from the amplification of reference gene primers within the assay. To quantify the absolute abundance of each unique TCRbeta CDR3 rearrangement, sequence reads were collapsed and filtered. For each sample, productive Simpson clonality was calculated by taking the square root of Simpson's diversity index across productive rearrangements. Here the immuneACCESS table is served through TCRdb, limited to in-frame sequences with V and J called. Missing clones are a known gap in these copies; in checked studies unresolved V genes cover under half, and the rest lacks a known reason. Clonal size and the V and J genes are those of that table, whereas D and trimming came from the DNA. This sample lists some 43,000 clones; around 90% were detected once. 15% to 19% of the sample lies in the top ten.

At the junction V is shortened by 1 base and J by 3 bases; bases outside the gene matches: 3. According to the germline V gene, CDR1 reads SGHVS and CDR2 reads FNYEAQ. The CDR3 numbers 15 residues from cysteine through phenylalanine. Only CDR3 DNA remains: 45 bases, in frame from the first base. The sample comes from a study of blood T cell repertoires in COVID-19 (TCRdb year 2020). Broadly, across the study: Collaborator samples came from the United States, Italy and Spain and covered acute and convalescent phases of COVID-19. The material from the prospective study consisted of cDNA or gDNA derived from T cells, B-cell-depleted T cells, or PBMCs. Deeply sampled blood TCRbeta repertoires from subjects exposed to, actively infected with, or recovered from COVID-19 were included in the dataset. A freely available public database, intended as a resource for researchers studying the immune response to SARS-CoV-2, is where the repertoires were released. Samples were obtained from the ongoing ImmuneRACE study (first 160 participants) and from roughly 1,300 subjects provided by 6 global collaborators. Nearly every sample came with metadata listing a de-identified subject ID, COVID-19 status, age in years and sex. Where available, HLA class I and class II types were taken from metadata supplied by the sample provider and were not determined by assay-based typing. Paper-wide results and their limitations: The quantity of clinical and demographic metadata differed by source and by participant and was supplied without curation.

Each collaborating institution followed its own protocols to collect whole blood in K2EDTA tubes. For TCRbeta analysis, collaborators shipped samples in one of three forms: frozen whole blood, isolated PBMCs, or DNA extracted from either of those sample types. Recombination linked TRBV7-6 to TRBJ2-1; 7 of the junction bases match TRBD1. Sequenced: peripheral blood. This receptor was obtained from a man aged 55 to 70 with active COVID-19. The CDR3 here reads CASSLESGGYNEQFF. The base sequence is TGTGCCAGCAGCTTAGAGTCAGGGGGCTACAATGAGCAGTTCTTC.